This T cell receptor beta chain emerged from a study of blood T cell repertoires in COVID-19. The CDR3 extends over 16 amino acids. Germline assignment: CDR1 LNHDA and CDR2 SQIVND (reference sequence). With V trimmed by 5 bases and J by 1 base, 7 bases remained unmatched. Method: immunoSEQ multiplex PCR; TCRdb's copy keeps in-frame clones and lacks some. The table records about 80,000 clones, about 83% of them present only once. This TCR came from a human donor in a cohort sampled during active COVID-19. Source material: peripheral blood. The chain carries TRBV19 and TRBJ2-7, with 11 bases identical to TRBD2. In nucleotides, the CDR3 is TGTGCCAGTAGTCCTCTAGCGGGGGGCAATTCCTACGAGCAGTACTTC. Residues: CASSPLAGGNSYEQYF.